This T cell receptor (beta chain) appears in the sequencing data of a study of OX40 agonist ivuxolimab in advanced cancers. Libraries were prepared by immunoSEQ multiplex PCR; TCRdb keeps only in-frame clonotypes and omits some of them. This table holds more than 65,000 clones, more than 85% found once. Worth noting for this clone: Its antigen is unidentified.

Whole-study results and caveats: The expanded peripheral T cells' antigen specificity was not determined.

This CDR3 has 14 residues. The V and J ends lost 2 bases and 6 bases, in that order; junction bases with no gene match: 7. The germline CDR1 and CDR2 sequences are MNHEY and SMNVEV (reference sequence). The sample here was CD4+ or CD8+ T cells sorted from blood, taken in a trial of the OX40 agonist ivuxolimab. The chain combines TRBV27 with TRBJ2-7; 7 positions match TRBD1. The clonotype was recovered from an adult with an advanced solid tumor such as melanoma, head and neck, liver or kidney cancer. The CDR3 DNA reads as TGTGCCAGCAGTTTACAGGGGGAAAGCTCCGAGCAGTACTTC. Its protein is CASSLQGESSEQYF.